This T cell receptor (beta chain) was sequenced for a study of B cell selection in AIRE deficiency. Study-level findings and limits: AIRE-deficient Tconv and Treg repertoires matched healthy donors in TCRBV, CDR3 length, diversity.

In the original analysis: Conventional T cell pools: some 100,000 distinct patient, about 150,000 donor TCRbeta sequences. Method: immunoSEQ multiplex PCR; TCRdb's copy keeps in-frame clones and lacks some. The V and J calls and clone size were taken over from that table, and D and trimming were inferred from the DNA. Among tens of thousands of clones listed, roughly 98% were seen once. A note on this clone: The antigen is not known.

Germline loops: CDR1 SGHDT, CDR2 YYEEEE. Trimming pared 1 base from V and 3 bases from J, leaving 10 bases between. CDR3 length: 14 amino acids. Conventional CD4 T cells were sorted as CD4+CD127+ cells. V and J are TRBV5-6 and TRBJ1-1; weak D call: TRBD1 (6 bases). Specimen: conventional CD4+ T cells sorted from PBMCs. The sequence was obtained from a human donor with AIRE deficiency. The CDR3 DNA sequence: TGTGCCAGCAGCTTGATCGCAGGGGACACTGAAGCTTTCTTT. Encoded protein: CASSLIAGDTEAFF.